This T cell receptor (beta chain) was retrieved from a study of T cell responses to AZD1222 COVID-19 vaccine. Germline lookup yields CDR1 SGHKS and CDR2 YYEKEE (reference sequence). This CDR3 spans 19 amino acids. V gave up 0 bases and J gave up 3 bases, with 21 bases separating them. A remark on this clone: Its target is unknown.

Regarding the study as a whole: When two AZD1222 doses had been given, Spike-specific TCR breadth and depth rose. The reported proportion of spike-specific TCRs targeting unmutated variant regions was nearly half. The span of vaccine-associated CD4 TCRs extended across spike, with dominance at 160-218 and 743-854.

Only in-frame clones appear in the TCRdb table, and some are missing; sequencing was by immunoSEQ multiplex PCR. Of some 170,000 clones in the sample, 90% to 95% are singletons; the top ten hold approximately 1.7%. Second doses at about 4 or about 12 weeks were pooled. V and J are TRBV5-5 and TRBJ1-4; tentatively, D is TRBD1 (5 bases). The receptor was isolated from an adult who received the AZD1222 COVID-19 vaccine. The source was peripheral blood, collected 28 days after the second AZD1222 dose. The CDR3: CASSLGRTRDRLSNEKLFF. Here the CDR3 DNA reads TGTGCCAGCAGCTTGGGCCGTACGCGGGACCGCCTTTCTAATGAAAAACTGTTTTTT.